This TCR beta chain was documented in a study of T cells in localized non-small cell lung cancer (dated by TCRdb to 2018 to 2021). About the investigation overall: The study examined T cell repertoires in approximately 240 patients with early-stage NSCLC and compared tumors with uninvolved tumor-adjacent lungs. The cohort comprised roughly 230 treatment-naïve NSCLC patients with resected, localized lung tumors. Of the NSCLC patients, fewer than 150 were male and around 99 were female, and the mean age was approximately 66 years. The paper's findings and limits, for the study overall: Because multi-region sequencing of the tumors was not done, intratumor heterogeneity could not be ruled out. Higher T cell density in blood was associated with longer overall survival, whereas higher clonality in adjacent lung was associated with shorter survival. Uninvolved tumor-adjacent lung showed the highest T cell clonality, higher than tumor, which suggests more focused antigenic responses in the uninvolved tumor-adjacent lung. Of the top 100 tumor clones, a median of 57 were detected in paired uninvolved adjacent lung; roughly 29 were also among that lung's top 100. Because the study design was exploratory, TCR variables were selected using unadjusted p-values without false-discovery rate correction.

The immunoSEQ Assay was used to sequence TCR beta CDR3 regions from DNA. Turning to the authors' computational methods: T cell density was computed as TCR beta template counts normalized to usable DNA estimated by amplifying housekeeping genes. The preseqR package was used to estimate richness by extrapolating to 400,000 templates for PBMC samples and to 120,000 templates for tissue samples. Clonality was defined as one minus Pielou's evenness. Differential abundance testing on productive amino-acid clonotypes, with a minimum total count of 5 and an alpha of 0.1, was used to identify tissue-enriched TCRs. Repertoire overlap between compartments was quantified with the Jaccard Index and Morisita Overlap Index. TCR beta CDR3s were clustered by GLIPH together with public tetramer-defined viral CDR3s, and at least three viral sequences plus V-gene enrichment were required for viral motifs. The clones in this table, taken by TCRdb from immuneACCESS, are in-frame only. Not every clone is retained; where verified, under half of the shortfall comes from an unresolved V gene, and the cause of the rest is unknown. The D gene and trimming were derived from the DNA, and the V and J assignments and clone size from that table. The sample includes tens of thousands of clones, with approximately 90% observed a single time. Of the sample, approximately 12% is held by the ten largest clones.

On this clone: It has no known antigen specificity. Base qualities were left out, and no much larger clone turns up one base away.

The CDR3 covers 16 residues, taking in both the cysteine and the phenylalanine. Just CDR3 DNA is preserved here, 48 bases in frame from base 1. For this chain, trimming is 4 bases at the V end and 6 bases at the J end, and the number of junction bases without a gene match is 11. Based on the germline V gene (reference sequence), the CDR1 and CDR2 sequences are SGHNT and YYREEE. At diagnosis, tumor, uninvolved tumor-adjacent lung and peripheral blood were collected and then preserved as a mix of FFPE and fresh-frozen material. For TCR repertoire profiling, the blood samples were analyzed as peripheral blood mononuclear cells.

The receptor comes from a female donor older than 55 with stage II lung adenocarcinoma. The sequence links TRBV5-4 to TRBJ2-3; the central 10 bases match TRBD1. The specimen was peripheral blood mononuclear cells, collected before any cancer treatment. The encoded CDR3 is CASSTTGTGEIDTQYF. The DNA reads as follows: TGTGCCAGCAGCACGACCGGGACAGGGGAGATTGATACGCAGTATTTT. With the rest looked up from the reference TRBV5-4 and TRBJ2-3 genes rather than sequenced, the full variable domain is ETGVTQSPTHLIKTRGQQVTLRCSSQSGHNTVSWYQQALGQGPQFIFQYYREEENGRGNFPPRFSGLQFPNYSSELNVNALELDDSALYLCASSTTGTGEIDTQYFGPGTRLTVL.